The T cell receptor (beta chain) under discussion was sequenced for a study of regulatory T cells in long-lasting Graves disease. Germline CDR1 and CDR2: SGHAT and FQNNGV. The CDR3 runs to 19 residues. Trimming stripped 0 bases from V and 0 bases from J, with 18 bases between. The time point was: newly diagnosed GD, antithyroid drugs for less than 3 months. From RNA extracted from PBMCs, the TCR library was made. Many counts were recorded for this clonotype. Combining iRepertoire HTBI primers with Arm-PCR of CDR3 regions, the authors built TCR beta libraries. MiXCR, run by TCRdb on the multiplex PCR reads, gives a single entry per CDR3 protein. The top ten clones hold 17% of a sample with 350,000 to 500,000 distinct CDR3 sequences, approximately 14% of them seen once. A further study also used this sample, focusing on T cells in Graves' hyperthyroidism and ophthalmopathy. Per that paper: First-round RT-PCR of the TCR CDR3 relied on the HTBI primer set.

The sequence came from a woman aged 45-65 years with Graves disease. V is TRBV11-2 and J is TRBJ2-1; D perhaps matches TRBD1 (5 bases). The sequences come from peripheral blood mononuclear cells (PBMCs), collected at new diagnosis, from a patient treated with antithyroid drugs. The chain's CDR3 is CASSLDSGVGHPSYNEQFF. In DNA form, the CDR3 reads TGTGCCAGCAGCTTAGATAGTGGGGTCGGACACCCCTCCTACAATGAGCAGTTCTTC.